This T cell receptor (beta chain) was obtained from a study of CD8 T cells in ankylosing spondylitis. Overall study findings and caveats: What seemed typical of ankylosing spondylitis blood was a TCR beta motif built from under 10 highly homologous variants.

In TCRdb, the 5' RACE reads were re-called with MiXCR into one record per CDR3 protein. The sample carries 200,000 to 250,000 distinct CDR3 sequences, approximately 16% recorded once. Remarks on this clonotype: Its antigen is currently unknown.

V lost 5 bases and J lost 5, with 19 bases in between. Germline assignment: CDR1 MGHRA and CDR2 YSYEKL. CDR3 length: 15 residues. Sequencing used blood, either unsorted or a sorted T cell fraction (not recorded which). The TCR sequence derives from a male donor with ankylosing spondylitis. The V and J genes are TRBV4-1 and TRBJ2-7, with D perhaps matching TRBD1 (6 bases). The CDR3 DNA follows: TGCGCCAGCAGCAACGGACAGTTCCTCGGGGACGAGCAGTACTTC. Encoded protein: CASSNGQFLGDEQYF.